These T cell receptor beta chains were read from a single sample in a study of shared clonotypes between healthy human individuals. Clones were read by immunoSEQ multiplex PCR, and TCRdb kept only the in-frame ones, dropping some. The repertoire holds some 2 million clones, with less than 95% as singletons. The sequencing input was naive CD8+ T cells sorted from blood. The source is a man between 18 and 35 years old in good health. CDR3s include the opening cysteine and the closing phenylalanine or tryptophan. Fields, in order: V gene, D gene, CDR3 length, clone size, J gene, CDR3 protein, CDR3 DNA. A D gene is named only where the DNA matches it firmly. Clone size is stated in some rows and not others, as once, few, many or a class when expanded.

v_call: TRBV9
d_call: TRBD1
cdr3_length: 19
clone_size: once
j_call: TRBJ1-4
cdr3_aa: CASSVNQEGATPTNEKLFF
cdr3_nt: TGTGCCAGCAGCGTAAATCAGGAGGGGGCCACTCCAACTAATGAAAAACTGTTTTTT

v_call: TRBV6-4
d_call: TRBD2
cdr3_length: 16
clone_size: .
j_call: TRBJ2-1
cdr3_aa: CASSDEGLAGGSEQFF
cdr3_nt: TGTGCCAGCAGTGATGAAGGACTAGCGGGAGGCAGCGAGCAGTTCTTC

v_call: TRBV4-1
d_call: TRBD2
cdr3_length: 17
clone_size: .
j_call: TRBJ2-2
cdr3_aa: CASSQVGTSLTTGELFF
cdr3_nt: TGCGCCAGCAGCCAAGTTGGGACTAGCCTAACCACCGGGGAGCTGTTTTTT

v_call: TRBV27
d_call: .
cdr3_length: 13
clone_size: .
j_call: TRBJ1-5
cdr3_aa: CASSLMGGQPQHF
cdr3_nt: TGTGCCAGCAGTTTAATGGGTGGGCAGCCCCAGCATTTT

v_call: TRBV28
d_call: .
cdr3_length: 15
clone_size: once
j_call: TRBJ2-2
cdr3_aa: CASSFPAGVDGELFF
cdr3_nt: TGTGCCAGCAGTTTCCCCGCAGGGGTGGACGGGGAGCTGTTTTTT

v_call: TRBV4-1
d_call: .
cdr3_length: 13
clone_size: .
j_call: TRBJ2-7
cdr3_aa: CASSQDRNYEQYF
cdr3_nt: TGCGCCAGCAGCCAAGACAGGAACTACGAGCAGTACTTC

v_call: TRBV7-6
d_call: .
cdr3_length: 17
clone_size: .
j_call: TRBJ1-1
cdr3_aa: CASSLFRVGRMNTEAFF
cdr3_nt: TGTGCCAGCAGCTTATTTCGGGTGGGCCGGATGAACACTGAAGCTTTCTTT

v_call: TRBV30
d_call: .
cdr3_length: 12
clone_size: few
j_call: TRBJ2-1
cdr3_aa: CAWTGTNNEQFF
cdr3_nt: TGTGCCTGGACCGGGACAAACAATGAGCAGTTCTTC

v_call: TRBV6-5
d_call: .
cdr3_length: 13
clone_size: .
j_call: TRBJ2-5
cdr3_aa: CASSLGGGETQYF
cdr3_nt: TGTGCCAGCAGTTTAGGGGGAGGGGAGACCCAGTACTTC

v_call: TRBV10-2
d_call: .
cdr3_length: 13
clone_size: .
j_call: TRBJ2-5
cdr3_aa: CASTGVAEETQYF
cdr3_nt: TGCGCCAGCACCGGGGTAGCGGAAGAGACCCAGTACTTC

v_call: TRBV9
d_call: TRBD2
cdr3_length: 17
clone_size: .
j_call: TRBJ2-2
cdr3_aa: CASSGGLAGEDTGELFF
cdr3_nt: TGTGCCAGCAGCGGGGGACTAGCGGGAGAGGACACCGGGGAGCTGTTTTTT

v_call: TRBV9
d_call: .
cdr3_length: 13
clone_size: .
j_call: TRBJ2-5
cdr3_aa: CASTSTGGETQYF
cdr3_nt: TGTGCCAGCACTAGTACGGGTGGGGAGACCCAGTACTTC

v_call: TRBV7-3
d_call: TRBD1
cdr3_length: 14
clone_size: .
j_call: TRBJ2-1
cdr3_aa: CASSRGQGADEQFF
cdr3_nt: TGTGCCAGCAGCCGGGGACAGGGGGCCGATGAGCAGTTCTTC

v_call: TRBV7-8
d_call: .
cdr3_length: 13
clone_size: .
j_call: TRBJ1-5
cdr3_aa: CASSLADNQPQHF
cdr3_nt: TGTGCCAGCAGCTTAGCAGACAATCAGCCCCAGCATTTT

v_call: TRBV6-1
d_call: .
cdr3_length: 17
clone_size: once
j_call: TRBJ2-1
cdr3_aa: CASSEAPRGSSYNEQFF
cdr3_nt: TGTGCCAGCAGTGAAGCGCCTCGGGGGTCCTCCTACAATGAGCAGTTCTTC

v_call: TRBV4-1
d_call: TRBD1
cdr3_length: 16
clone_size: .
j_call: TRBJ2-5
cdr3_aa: CASSQESAGGFETQYF
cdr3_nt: TGCGCCAGCAGCCAAGAAAGCGCAGGGGGTTTTGAGACCCAGTACTTC

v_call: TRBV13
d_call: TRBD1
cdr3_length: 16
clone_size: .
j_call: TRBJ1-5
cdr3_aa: CASSRRGQGSHQPQHF
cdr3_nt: TGTGCCAGCAGCCGAAGGGGACAGGGTAGCCATCAGCCCCAGCATTTT

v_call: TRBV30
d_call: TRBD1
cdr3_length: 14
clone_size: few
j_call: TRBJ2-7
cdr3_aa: CAWTQGAGTYEQYF
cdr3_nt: TGTGCCTGGACACAGGGGGCGGGGACCTACGAGCAGTACTTC

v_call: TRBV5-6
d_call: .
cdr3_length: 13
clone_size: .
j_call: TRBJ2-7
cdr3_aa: CASSSSGPEEQYF
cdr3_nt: TGTGCCAGCAGCTCCTCCGGGCCCGAGGAGCAGTACTTC

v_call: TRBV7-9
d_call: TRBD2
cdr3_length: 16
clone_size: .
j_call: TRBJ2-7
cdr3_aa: CASSSQRTSGGYEQYF
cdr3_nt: TGTGCCAGCAGCTCACAACGGACTAGCGGGGGCTACGAGCAGTACTTC

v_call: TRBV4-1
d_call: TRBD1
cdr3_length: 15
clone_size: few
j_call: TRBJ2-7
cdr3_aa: CASSQVTGGGYEQYF
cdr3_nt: TGCGCCAGCAGCCAAGTGACAGGGGGCGGGTACGAGCAGTACTTC

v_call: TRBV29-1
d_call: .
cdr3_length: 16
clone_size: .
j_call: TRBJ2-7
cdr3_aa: CSVDRGQLGTPYEQYF
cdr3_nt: TGCAGCGTTGATCGGGGGCAGTTGGGGACCCCCTACGAGCAGTACTTC

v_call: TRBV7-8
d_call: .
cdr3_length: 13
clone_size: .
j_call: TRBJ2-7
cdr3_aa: CASSFRAWDEQYF
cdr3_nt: TGTGCCAGCAGCTTCCGGGCGTGGGACGAGCAGTACTTC

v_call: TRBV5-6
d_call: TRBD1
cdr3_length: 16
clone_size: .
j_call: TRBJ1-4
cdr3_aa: CASSSRAQGSNEKLFF
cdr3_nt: TGTGCCAGCAGCTCCAGAGCACAGGGGAGTAATGAAAAACTGTTTTTT

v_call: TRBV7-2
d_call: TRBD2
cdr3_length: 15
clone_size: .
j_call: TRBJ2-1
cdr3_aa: CASSFTTSGNNEQFF
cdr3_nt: TGTGCCAGCAGCTTTACGACTAGCGGGAACAATGAGCAGTTCTTC

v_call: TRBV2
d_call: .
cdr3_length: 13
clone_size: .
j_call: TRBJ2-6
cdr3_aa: CASVSSGANVLTF
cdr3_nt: TGTGCCTCTGTGAGCTCTGGGGCCAACGTCCTGACTTTC

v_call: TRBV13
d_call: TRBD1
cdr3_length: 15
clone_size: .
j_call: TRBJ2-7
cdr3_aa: CASSLTGTGSYEQYF
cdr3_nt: TGTGCCAGCAGCTTAACCGGGACAGGGTCTTACGAGCAGTACTTC

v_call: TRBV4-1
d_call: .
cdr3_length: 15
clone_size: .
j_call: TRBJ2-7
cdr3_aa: CASSQSPPEMGEQYF
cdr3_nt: TGCGCCAGCAGCCAAAGTCCCCCAGAGATGGGGGAGCAGTACTTC

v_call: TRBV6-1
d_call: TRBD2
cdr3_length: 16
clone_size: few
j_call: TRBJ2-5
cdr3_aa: CASSESSGGAFETQYF
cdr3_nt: TGTGCCAGCAGTGAATCCAGCGGGGGGGCCTTCGAGACCCAGTACTTC

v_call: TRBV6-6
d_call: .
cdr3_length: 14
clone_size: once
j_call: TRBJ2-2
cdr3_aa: CASSLIKNTGELFF
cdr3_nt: TGTGCCAGCAGCCTGATAAAGAACACCGGGGAGCTGTTTTTT

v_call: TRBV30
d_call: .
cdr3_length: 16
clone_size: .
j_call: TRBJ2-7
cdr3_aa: CAWSVPRDSPTYEQYF
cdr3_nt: TGTGCCTGGAGTGTACCTAGGGATTCCCCTACCTACGAGCAGTACTTC

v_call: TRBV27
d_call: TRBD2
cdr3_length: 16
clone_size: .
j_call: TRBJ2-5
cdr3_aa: CASSSTSGAVQETQYF
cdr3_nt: TGTGCCAGCAGTTCCACTAGCGGGGCCGTCCAAGAGACCCAGTACTTC

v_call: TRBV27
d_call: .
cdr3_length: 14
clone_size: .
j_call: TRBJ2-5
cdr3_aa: CASSLIGEGETQYF
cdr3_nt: TGTGCCAGCAGTCTGATAGGGGAAGGGGAGACCCAGTACTTC

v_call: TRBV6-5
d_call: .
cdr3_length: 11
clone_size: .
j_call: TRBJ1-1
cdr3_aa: CASSFGQEAFF
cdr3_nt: TGTGCCAGCAGTTTCGGACAAGAAGCTTTCTTT

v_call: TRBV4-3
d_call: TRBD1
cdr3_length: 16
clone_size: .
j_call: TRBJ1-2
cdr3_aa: CASSQDGEGANYGYTF
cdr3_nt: TGCGCCAGCAGCCAAGATGGAGAGGGGGCGAACTATGGCTACACCTTC

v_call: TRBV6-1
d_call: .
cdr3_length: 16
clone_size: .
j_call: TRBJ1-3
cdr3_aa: CASSEEGEGSGNTIYF
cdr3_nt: TGTGCCAGCAGTGAAGAGGGGGAGGGCTCTGGAAACACCATATATTTT

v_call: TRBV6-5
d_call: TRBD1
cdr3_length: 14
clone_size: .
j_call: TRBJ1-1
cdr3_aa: CASTDDREGTEAFF
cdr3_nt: TGTGCCAGCACCGATGACAGGGAGGGCACTGAAGCTTTCTTT

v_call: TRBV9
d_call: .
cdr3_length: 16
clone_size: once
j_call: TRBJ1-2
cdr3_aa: CASSVAIQGAVDGYTF
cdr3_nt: TGTGCCAGCAGCGTAGCTATCCAGGGCGCAGTCGATGGCTACACCTTC

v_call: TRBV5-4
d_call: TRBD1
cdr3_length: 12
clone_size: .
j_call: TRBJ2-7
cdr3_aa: CASSQTGREQYF
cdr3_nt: TGTGCCAGCAGCCAGACAGGGCGCGAGCAGTACTTC

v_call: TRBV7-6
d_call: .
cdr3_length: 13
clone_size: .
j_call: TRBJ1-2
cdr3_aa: CASSLVPGDGYTF
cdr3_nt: TGTGCCAGCAGCTTAGTGCCAGGGGACGGCTACACCTTC

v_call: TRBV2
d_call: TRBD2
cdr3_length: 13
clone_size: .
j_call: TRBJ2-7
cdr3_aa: CASSETSEYEQYF
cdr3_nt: TGTGCCAGCAGTGAGACTAGCGAGTACGAGCAGTACTTC

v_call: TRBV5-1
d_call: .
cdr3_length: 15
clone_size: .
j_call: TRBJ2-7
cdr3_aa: CASSLRGTETYEQYF
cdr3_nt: TGCGCCAGCAGCCTAAGAGGGACGGAAACCTACGAGCAGTACTTC

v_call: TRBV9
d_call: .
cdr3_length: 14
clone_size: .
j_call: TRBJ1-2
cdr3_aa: CASSVDTGSYGYTF
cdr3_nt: TGTGCCAGCAGCGTCGATACTGGGAGCTATGGCTACACCTTC

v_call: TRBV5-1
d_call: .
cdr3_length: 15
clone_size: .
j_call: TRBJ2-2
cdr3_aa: CASSLEVTNTGELFF
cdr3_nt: TGCGCCAGCAGCTTGGAGGTCACTAACACCGGGGAGCTGTTTTTT

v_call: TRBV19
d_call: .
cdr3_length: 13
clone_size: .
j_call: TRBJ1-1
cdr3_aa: CASSAGTNTEAFF
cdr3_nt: TGTGCCAGTAGTGCGGGAACGAACACTGAAGCTTTCTTT

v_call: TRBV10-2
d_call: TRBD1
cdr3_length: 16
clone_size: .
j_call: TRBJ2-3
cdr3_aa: CASSEWTGGPTDTQYF
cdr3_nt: TGCGCCAGCAGTGAGTGGACAGGGGGTCCCACAGATACGCAGTATTTT